The clone carrying this T cell receptor beta chain has more than one count but fewer than ten. These data originate in a study of blood T cell repertoires in COVID-19. Germline V lookup: CDR1 SGHVS, CDR2 FQNEAQ. Trimming removed 5 bases from V and 4 bases from J; junction bases left unmatched: 8. The CDR3 runs to 15 residues. The table came from immunoSEQ multiplex PCR; TCRdb's copy has only in-frame clones and leaves some out. The top ten hold over 40% of the sample, which has 84,000 or so clones, roughly 80% seen once. The sample consisted of peripheral blood. The gene calls are TRBV7-8 and TRBJ2-3; 8 bases map to TRBD1. The TCR was taken from a human donor in a cohort sampled during active COVID-19. The CDR3 here is CASSRGQGRADTQYF. In DNA, the CDR3 is TGTGCCAGCAGCCGAGGACAGGGTCGGGCAGATACGCAGTATTTT.